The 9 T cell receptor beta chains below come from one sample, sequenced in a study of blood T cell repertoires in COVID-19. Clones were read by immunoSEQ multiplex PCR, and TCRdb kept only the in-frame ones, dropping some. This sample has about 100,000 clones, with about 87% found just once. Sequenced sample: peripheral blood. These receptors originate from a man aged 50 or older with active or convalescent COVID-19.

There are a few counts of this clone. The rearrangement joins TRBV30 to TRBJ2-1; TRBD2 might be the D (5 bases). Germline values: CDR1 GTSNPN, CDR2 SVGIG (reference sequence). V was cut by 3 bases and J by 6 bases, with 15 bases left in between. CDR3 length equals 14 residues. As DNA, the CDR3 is TGTGCCTGGAGCCGAGCAGCCGGAGGCAATGAGCAGTTCTTC. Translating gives CAWSRAAGGNEQFF.

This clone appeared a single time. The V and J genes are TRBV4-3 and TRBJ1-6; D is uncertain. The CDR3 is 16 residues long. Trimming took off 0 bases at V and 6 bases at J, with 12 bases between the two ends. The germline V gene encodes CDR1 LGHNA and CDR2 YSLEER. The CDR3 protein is CASSQDLAGSNSPLHF. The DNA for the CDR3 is TGCGCCAGCAGCCAAGATCTGGCGGGGAGTAATTCACCCCTCCACTTT.

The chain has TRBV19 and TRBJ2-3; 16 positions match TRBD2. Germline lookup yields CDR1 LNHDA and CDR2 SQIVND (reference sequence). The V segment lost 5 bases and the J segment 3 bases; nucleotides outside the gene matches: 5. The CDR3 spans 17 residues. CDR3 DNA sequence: TGTGCCAGTAGTTTTTTGGGACTAGCGGGGGGGACAGATACGCAGTATTTT. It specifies CASSFLGLAGGTDTQYF.

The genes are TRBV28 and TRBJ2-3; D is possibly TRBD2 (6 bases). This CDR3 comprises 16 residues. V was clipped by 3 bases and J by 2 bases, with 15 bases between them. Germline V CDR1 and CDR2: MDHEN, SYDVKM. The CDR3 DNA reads TGTGCCAGCAGTTTCTTAGGGAGACTAGTCACAGATACGCAGTATTTT. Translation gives CASSFLGRLVTDTQYF.

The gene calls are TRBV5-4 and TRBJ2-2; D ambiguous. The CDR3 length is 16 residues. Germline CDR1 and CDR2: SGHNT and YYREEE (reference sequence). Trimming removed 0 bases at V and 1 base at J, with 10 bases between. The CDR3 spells CASSLDRVVNTGELFF. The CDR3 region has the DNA TGTGCCAGCAGCTTGGATCGGGTTGTGAACACCGGGGAGCTGTTTTTT.

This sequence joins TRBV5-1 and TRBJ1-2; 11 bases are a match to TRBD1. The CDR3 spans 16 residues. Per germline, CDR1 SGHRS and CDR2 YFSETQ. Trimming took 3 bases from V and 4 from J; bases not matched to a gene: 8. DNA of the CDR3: TGCGCCAGCAGCTCCCGGACAGGGGGCCTGAGCTATGGCTACACCTTC. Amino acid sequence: CASSSRTGGLSYGYTF.

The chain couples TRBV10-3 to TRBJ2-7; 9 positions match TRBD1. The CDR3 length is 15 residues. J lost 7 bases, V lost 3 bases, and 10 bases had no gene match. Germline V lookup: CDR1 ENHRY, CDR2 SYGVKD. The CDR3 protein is CAISDPGTGSGEQYV. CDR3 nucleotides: TGTGCCATCAGTGACCCCGGGACAGGGTCGGGAGAGCAGTACGTC.

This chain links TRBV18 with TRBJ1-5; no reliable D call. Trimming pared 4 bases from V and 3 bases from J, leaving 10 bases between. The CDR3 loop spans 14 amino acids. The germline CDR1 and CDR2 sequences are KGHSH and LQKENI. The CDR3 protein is CASSQGDSNQPQHF. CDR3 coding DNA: TGTGCCAGCTCACAAGGAGATTCCAATCAGCCCCAGCATTTT.

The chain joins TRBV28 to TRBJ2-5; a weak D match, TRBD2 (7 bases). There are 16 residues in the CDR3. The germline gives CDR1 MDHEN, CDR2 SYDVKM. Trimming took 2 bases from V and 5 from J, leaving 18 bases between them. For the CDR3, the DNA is TGTGCCAGCAGTTTAGAGGGGGGGGGCTTGGCGGAGACCCAGTACTTC. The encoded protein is CASSLEGGGLAETQYF.